Below, 29 T cell receptor beta chains from the same sample are listed, as sequenced in a study of CD8 T cells in ankylosing spondylitis. Study-level points and caveats: Typical of ankylosing spondylitis blood, it appeared, was a TCR beta motif of fewer than 10 highly homologous variants.

TCRdb ran MiXCR on the 5' RACE reads and lists one entry per CDR3 protein. The sample gives approximately 300,000 distinct CDR3 sequences, 6.5% to 10% of which show up once; just over 14% is in the top ten. Their antigen targets remain unknown. Input material: blood, either unsorted or a sorted T cell fraction (not recorded which). These receptors all come from a male donor with ankylosing spondylitis.

V usage is TRBV5-1 and J usage is TRBJ2-1, with 7 bases that match TRBD2. The CDR3 consists of 16 residues. CDR1 is SGHRS, CDR2 YFSETQ, per germline. V trimming: 3 bases; J trimming: 0 bases; junction bases outside the gene matches: 6. The CDR3 reads CASSSLAVSSYNEQFF. As DNA, the CDR3 is TGCGCCAGCAGCTCGCTAGCGGTGAGCTCCTACAATGAGCAGTTCTTC.

At least ten counts were recorded for this clonotype. This chain joins TRBV11-3 and TRBJ2-1; D gene unclear. The CDR3 contains 13 residues. V shed 1 base and J shed 3 bases, with 4 bases lying between them. Germline CDR1 and CDR2: SGHNT and YENEEA. CDR3 DNA: TGTGCCAGCAGCTTAGTACGCTACAATGAGCAGTTCTTC. This codes for CASSLVRYNEQFF.

The V gene is TRBV5-1, the J gene TRBJ2-4, with D perhaps being TRBD1 or TRBD2 (5 bases each). There are 14 residues in the CDR3. CDR1 and CDR2 (germline): SGHRS, YFSETQ. The germline V and J ends were trimmed by 4 bases and 2 bases, with 10 bases remaining between them. CDR3 in DNA: TGCGCCAGCAGCCTGGGACGCTCCAAAAACATTCAGTACTTC. It yields the protein CASSLGRSKNIQYF.

This clonotype showed up many times. The chain uses TRBV5-4 and TRBJ2-1, with 7 bases fitting TRBD1. V trimming: 0 bases; J trimming: 8 bases; junction bases outside the gene matches: 5. Germline V lookup: CDR1 SGHNT, CDR2 YYREEE (reference sequence). The CDR3 totals 14 residues. CDR3 sequence reads: CASSLGQGPDEQFF. The DNA for the CDR3 is TGTGCCAGCAGCTTGGGACAGGGCCCCGATGAGCAGTTCTTC.

This clonotype came up many times. This rearrangement joins TRBV19 to TRBJ2-1, with TRBD2 identical over 7 bases. This CDR3 spans 15 amino acids. The V segment lost 5 bases and the J segment 9 bases; nucleotides outside the gene matches: 13. Germline CDR1 is LNHDA and CDR2 is SQIVND (reference sequence). The CDR3 protein is CASSFLAEARPEQFF. CDR3 DNA: TGTGCCAGTAGTTTCCTAGCGGAAGCTAGGCCTGAGCAGTTCTTC.

This clonotype was recorded many times. J is TRBJ1-6 and V is TRBV20-1, with unresolved D. Deletions cut 3 bases from V and 0 bases from J, with 9 bases between. Germline CDR1 reads DFQATT; CDR2 reads SNEGSKA (reference sequence). The CDR3 sequence is 15 residues long. Written as DNA, the CDR3 is TGCAGTGCTAGTAGGGCGAGCTCCTATAATTCACCCCTCCACTTT. It specifies CSASRASSYNSPLHF.

This sequence joins TRBV4-1 and TRBJ2-1; D not certain. The ends were cut back, 0 bases at V and 4 bases at J, with 19 bases in the middle. Per the germline V gene, CDR1 is MGHRA and CDR2 is YSYEKL. This CDR3 is 18 amino acids long. The CDR3 region has the DNA TGCGCCAGCAGCCAAGATCCCACCGGCCCCAAGCTATACAATGAGCAGTTCTTC. Translation: CASSQDPTGPKLYNEQFF.

The chain recombines TRBV9 with TRBJ1-2, with D maybe TRBD1 (6 bases). This CDR3 region has 15 residues. In germline, CDR1 is SGDLS, CDR2 YYNGEE. Trimming removed 2 bases at V and 1 base at J, with 12 bases between. CDR3: CASSVLLDSNYGYTF. CDR3 nucleotide sequence: TGTGCCAGCAGCGTGTTATTGGACAGTAACTATGGCTACACCTTC.

The chain recombines TRBV4-3 with TRBJ1-1, with a weak D call TRBD1 (6 bases). V was trimmed by 3 bases and J by 4 bases, leaving 12 bases between them. CDR3 length: 14 residues. CDR1 and CDR2 (germline): LGHNA, YSLEER. CDR3 loop: CASSHTGSRTEAFF. CDR3 DNA sequence: TGCGCCAGCAGCCATACAGGGTCTCGCACTGAAGCTTTCTTT.

Only a few counts were recorded for this clonotype. This chain links TRBV7-2 with TRBJ2-1; D may be TRBD1 (6 bases). CDR1 SGHTA and CDR2 FQGNSA come from the germline V gene. V gave up 3 bases and J gave up 10 bases, with 10 bases separating them. This CDR3 region has 12 residues. For the CDR3, the DNA is TGTGCCAGCAGCTTCACCGGGACAGAGCAGTTCTTC. It yields the protein CASSFTGTEQFF.

The chain links TRBV5-1 to TRBJ2-7, with 10 bases matching TRBD2. Germline CDR1 is SGHRS and CDR2 is YFSETQ. Trimming removed 2 bases from V and 3 bases from J; junction bases left unmatched: 5. The CDR3 covers 15 residues. The CDR3 sequence is CASSFRLAGLYEQYF. In DNA, the CDR3 is TGCGCCAGCAGCTTCAGACTAGCGGGCCTCTACGAGCAGTACTTC.

The CDR3 spells CSARTGQYSNQPQHF. The CDR3 DNA is TGCAGTGCTAGAACAGGACAGTATAGCAATCAGCCCCAGCATTTT. V is TRBV20-1 and J is TRBJ1-5; tentative D call: TRBD1 (6 bases). The CDR3 runs to 15 residues. CDR1 and CDR2 (germline): DFQATT, SNEGSKA (reference sequence). V was clipped by 2 bases and J by 0 bases, with 11 bases between them.

This chain uses TRBV5-5 with TRBJ2-5; the D is unclear. Between the trimmed V and J ends, which lost 5 bases and 1 base, there was a span of 21 bases. Germline CDR1 SGHKS, CDR2 YYEKEE (reference sequence). This CDR3 is built from 17 residues. CDR3 in amino acids: CASSLQGSPFGQETQYF. Here the CDR3 DNA reads TGTGCCAGCAGTCTCCAAGGGTCCCCATTTGGCCAAGAGACCCAGTACTTC.

This clonotype was seen repeatedly, ten times or more. The chain links TRBV4-3 to TRBJ2-1, with 10 bases that match TRBD1. Per germline, CDR1 LGHNA and CDR2 YSLEER. V was clipped by 4 bases and J by 7 bases; unmatched bases: 10. The CDR3 extends over 16 amino acids. Here the CDR3 DNA reads TGCGCCAGCAGCCGAAAAATGACAGGGGGCCATAATGAGCAGTTCTTC. As protein: CASSRKMTGGHNEQFF.

Many counts were recorded for this clonotype. A junction end diverges from the germline sequence, so it may reflect a read error. J is TRBJ2-6 and V is TRBV7-9; D is ambiguous. Germline assignment: CDR1 SEHNR and CDR2 FQNEAQ (reference sequence). CDR3 length equals 16 residues. The CDR3 is CATSLVWGSGANVLTF. Here the CDR3 DNA reads TGTGCCACCAGCCTAGTATGGGGCTCTGGGGCCAACGTCCTGACTTTC.

In regard to this clonotype: At one of its ends the junction is not consistent with the germline gene, which may arise from a read error. This chain connects TRBV11-2 to TRBJ2-7, with D perhaps matching TRBD1 (6 bases). Looked up from germline, CDR1 is SGHAT and CDR2 is FQNNGV. CDR3 size: 10 residues. For the CDR3, the DNA is TGTGCCAGCAGCTTCGGACAGCTATTGTTC. Encoded protein: CASSFGQLLF.

The genes are TRBV9 and TRBJ1-5; 7 positions agree with TRBD1. From germline, CDR1 is SGDLS and CDR2 YYNGEE. This CDR3 has 14 residues. V was pared by 4 bases and J by 4 bases, with 5 bases of the junction left unmatched. The CDR3 nucleotides are TGTGCCAGCAGCCGGACAGGAAGGAATCAGCCCCAGCATTTT. This codes for CASSRTGRNQPQHF.

This clonotype has only a few counts. The chain joins TRBV2 to TRBJ2-1; TRBD2 matches 11 bases. The CDR3 sequence is 16 residues long. CDR1 is SNHLY and CDR2 is FYNNEI in the germline V gene. After removal of 7 bases from V and 6 bases from J, the junction contained 11 bases not matched to a gene. CDR3 in amino acids: CASIQTSGSVPNEQFF. In DNA, the CDR3 is TGTGCCAGCATACAAACTAGCGGGAGCGTCCCCAATGAGCAGTTCTTC.

This chain uses TRBV12-3 or TRBV12-4 with TRBJ2-2; D gene uncertain. This CDR3 region has 14 residues. Between the trimmed V and J ends, which lost 6 bases and 5 bases, there was a span of 13 bases. This CDR3 is CASRPRSKTGELFF. In DNA form, the CDR3 reads TGTGCCAGCAGGCCTAGATCTAAGACCGGGGAGCTGTTTTTT.

This clonotype was recorded at least ten times. The chain has TRBV20-1 and TRBJ2-1; D tentatively fits TRBD1 or TRBD2 (6 bases each). The CDR3 loop spans 17 amino acids. The ends were cut back, 6 bases at V and 0 bases at J, with 21 bases in the middle. In germline, CDR1 is DFQATT, CDR2 SNEGSKA (reference sequence). Here the CDR3 DNA reads TGCAGTGCAGGGGGAGGCGCGGACCCAATCTCCTACAATGAGCAGTTCTTC. Its protein product is CSAGGGADPISYNEQFF.

A few counts support this clonotype. The J gene is TRBJ2-2, the V gene TRBV24-1; 9 bases agree with TRBD2. V trimming: 1 base; J trimming: 7 bases; junction bases outside the gene matches: 6. The length of the CDR3 is 16 residues. Looked up from germline, CDR1 is KGHDR and CDR2 is SFDVKD. DNA for the CDR3: TGTGCCACCAGTGATTTTCGCGGGAGGGCCTTCGGGGAGCTGTTTTTT. Protein product: CATSDFRGRAFGELFF.

Of note for this clonotype: This may be a read error: a much more frequent sequence differs by one nucleotide. A read error is likely, as this CDR3 ends without the conserved phenylalanine or tryptophan. The rearrangement uses TRBV20-1 and TRBJ1-5, with unresolved D. The V gene lost 3 bases and the J gene lost 2 bases, with 11 bases spanning the gap. Germline V gene lookup returns CDR1 DFQATT and CDR2 SNEGSKA (reference sequence). CDR3 length: 14 residues. CDR3 protein: CSASPALGNQPQHL. The CDR3 DNA follows: TGCAGTGCTAGCCCGGCGCTAGGCAATCAGCCCCAGCATTTA.

The chain recombines TRBV6-5 with TRBJ2-7; tentative D call: TRBD2 (5 bases). Germline V gene sequence: CDR1 MNHEY, CDR2 SVGAGI. The CDR3 covers 11 residues. The germline V and J ends were trimmed by 9 bases and 3 bases, with 9 bases remaining between them. The CDR3 region has the DNA TGTGCCAGTCAACTAGGCTACGAGCAGTACTTC. It codes for CASQLGYEQYF.

The chain is built from TRBV20-1 and TRBJ2-7; no reliable D call. The CDR3 is 15 residues long. The V gene's germline CDR1 is DFQATT and CDR2 SNEGSKA (reference sequence). V lost 1 base and J 7 bases, leaving 20 bases between the germline ends. CDR3 nucleotides: TGCAGTGCTAGAGCTTCGGGCGATGGAAGATCGGAGCAGTACTTC. This codes for CSARASGDGRSEQYF.

The sample holds one count of this clonotype. This chain links TRBV12-3 or TRBV12-4 with TRBJ2-5; D gene ambiguous. V dropped 6 bases and J dropped 1 base, with 9 bases sitting between them. CDR3 length: 13 residues. CDR3 coding DNA: TGTGCCAGCAGAAAAAACCCCCAAGAGACCCAGTACTTC. Its protein is CASRKNPQETQYF.

This clonotype was counted at least ten times. The rearrangement joins TRBV7-8 to TRBJ2-4; D possibly corresponds to TRBD1 (5 bases). This CDR3 has 19 residues. Trimming took 0 bases from V and 0 from J, leaving 18 bases between them. Germline V gene lookup returns CDR1 SGHVS and CDR2 FQNEAQ. The DNA for the CDR3 is TGTGCCAGCAGCTTAGCGCAGCAGGGAAGGGTGGGAGCCAAAAACATTCAGTACTTC. It encodes CASSLAQQGRVGAKNIQYF.

This clonotype was counted many times. CDR3 amino acids: CSVDAAFFPGEQFF. The CDR3 nucleotides are TGCAGCGTTGACGCGGCTTTCTTTCCGGGGGAGCAGTTCTTC. J is TRBJ2-1 and V is TRBV29-1, with a possible D match to TRBD2 (5 bases). V lost 3 bases to trimming and J lost 10 bases, with 19 bases between them. The CDR3 has 14 residues. The germline V gene has CDR1 SQVTM and CDR2 ANQGSEA.

This clonotype was seen a few times. The rearrangement uses TRBV3-1 and TRBJ2-7; 9 bases are a match to TRBD2. Trimming removed 3 bases from V and 3 bases from J; junction bases left unmatched: 6. Germline-derived CDR1 and CDR2 are LGHDT and YNNKEL (reference sequence). The CDR3 is made up of 15 amino acids. The CDR3 DNA is TGTGCCAGCAGCCACCTTAGCGGGAGAGGCTACGAGCAGTACTTC. This gives the protein CASSHLSGRGYEQYF.

The chain employs TRBV12-3 or TRBV12-4 and TRBJ2-1, with D perhaps matching TRBD1 (6 bases). V lost 4 bases, J lost 4 bases, and 14 bases lay in between. The CDR3 consists of 15 residues. The CDR3 region has the DNA TGTGCCAGCAGTTGGGGGCCTGAACAGTACAATGAGCAGTTCTTC. This translates into CASSWGPEQYNEQFF.